The T cell receptor (beta chain) under discussion was sequenced for a study of blood T cell repertoires in COVID-19. Study background: Sample material is recorded as cDNA or gDNA derived from T cells, B-cell-depleted T cells, or PBMCs.

From germline, CDR1 is MNHEY and CDR2 SVGAGI. The length of the CDR3 is 12 residues. The V segment lost 7 bases and the J segment 9 bases; nucleotides outside the gene matches: 4. Authors' processing steps: Reference gene primer amplification gave estimated nucleated cell counts. Libraries were prepared by immunoSEQ multiplex PCR; TCRdb keeps only in-frame clonotypes and omits some of them. Clone size and the V and J calls come from that table; the DNA yielded D and trimming. In the table there are around 370,000 clones, more than 75% of which are singletons. The J gene is TRBJ2-1, the V gene TRBV6-5; TRBD2 matches at 9 bases. The specimen was peripheral blood. This sequence originates from a woman in her 50s with COVID-19, enrolled during active disease. DNA for the CDR3: TGTGCCAGCAATGGCGGGAGGGGTGAGCAGTTCTTC. This gives the protein CASNGGRGEQFF.